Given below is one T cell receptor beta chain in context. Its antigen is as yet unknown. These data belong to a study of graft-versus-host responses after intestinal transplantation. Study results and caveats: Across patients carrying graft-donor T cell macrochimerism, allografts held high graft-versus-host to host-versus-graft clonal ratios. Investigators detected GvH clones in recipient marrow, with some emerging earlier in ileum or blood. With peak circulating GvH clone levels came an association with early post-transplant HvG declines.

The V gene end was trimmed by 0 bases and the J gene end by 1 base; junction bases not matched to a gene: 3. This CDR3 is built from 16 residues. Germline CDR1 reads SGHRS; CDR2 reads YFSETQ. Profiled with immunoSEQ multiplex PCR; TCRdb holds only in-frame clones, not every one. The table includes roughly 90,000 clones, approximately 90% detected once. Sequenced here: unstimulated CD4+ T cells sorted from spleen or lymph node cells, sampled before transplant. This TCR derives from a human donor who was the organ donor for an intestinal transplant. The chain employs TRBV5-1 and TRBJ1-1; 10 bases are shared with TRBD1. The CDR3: CASSLVGTGENTEAFF. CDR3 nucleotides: TGCGCCAGCAGCTTGGTGGGGACAGGGGAGAACACTGAAGCTTTCTTT.